This record looks at one T cell receptor beta chain sequence and its context. Trimming pared 6 bases from V and 9 bases from J, leaving 21 bases between. This CDR3 region has 15 residues. Germline CDR1 is MDHEN and CDR2 is SYDVKM. The primer mix had 60 Vbeta and 13 Jbeta primers. Measured with immunoSEQ multiplex PCR; TCRdb has only the in-frame clones, and not every one. The data contain 180,000 or so clones, about 82% of them seen just once; the ten biggest clones take up roughly 0.76%. This sample was included in a study of cytomegalovirus exposure and HLA in healthy donors. The chain combines TRBV28 with TRBJ1-5; a possible D gene is TRBD1 (5 bases). Sequences were obtained from PBMCs. This TCR derives from a female donor in good health and CMV-seronegative. For the CDR3, the DNA is TGTGCCAGCAGAGACGTCAGGGATAGCACGGCGCCCCAGCATTTT. This sequence encodes CASRDVRDSTAPQHF. Combining the CDR3 with reference TRBV28 and TRBJ1-5 gives the whole variable domain DVKVTQSSRYLVKRTGEKVFLECVQDMDHENMFWYRQDPGLGLRLIYFSYDVKMKEKGDIPEGYSVSREKKERFSLILESASTNQTSMYLCASRDVRDSTAPQHFGDGTRLSIL.